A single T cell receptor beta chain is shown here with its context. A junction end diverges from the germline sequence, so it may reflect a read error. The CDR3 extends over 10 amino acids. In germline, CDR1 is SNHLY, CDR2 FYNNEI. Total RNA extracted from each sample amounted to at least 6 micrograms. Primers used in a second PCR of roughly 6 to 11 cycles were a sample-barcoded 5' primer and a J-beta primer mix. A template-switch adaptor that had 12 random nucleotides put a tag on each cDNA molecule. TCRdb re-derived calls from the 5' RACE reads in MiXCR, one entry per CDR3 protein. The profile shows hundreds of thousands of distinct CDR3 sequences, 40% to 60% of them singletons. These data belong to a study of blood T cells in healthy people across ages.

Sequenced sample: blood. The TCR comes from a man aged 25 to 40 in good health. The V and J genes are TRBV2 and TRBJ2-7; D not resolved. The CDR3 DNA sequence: TGTGCCGGCAGTCGAGGCGAGCAGTACTTC. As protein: CAGSRGEQYF. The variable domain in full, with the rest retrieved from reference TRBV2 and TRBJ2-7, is EPEVTQTPSHQVTQMGQEVILRCVPISNHLYFYWYRQILGQKVEFLVSFYNNEISEKSEIFDDQFSVERPDGSNFTLKIRSTKLEDSAMYFCAGSRGEQYFGPGTRLTVT.